The 21 T cell receptor beta chains listed next were all sequenced from one sample in a study of CD8 T cells in ankylosing spondylitis. TCRdb processed the 5' RACE reads anew with MiXCR; each CDR3 protein has one entry. The table records under 200,000 distinct CDR3 sequences, approximately 9.9% of them present only once. The sequenced sample was blood, either unsorted or a sorted T cell fraction (not recorded which). These receptors all stem from a female donor with ankylosing spondylitis or in good health (not recorded which).

This clonotype was counted a few times. This chain links TRBV7-6 with TRBJ2-7, with D unclear. The CDR3 is 13 amino acids. Germline V gives CDR1 SGHVS, CDR2 FNYEAQ. The V and J ends lost 3 bases and 1 base respectively, with 7 bases between them. The CDR3 region is CASSFPGSYEQYF. The CDR3 nucleotides read TGTGCCAGCAGCTTTCCGGGTTCCTACGAGCAGTACTTC.

The chain is built from TRBV20-1 and TRBJ1-1, with D perhaps TRBD1 (5 bases). This CDR3 is built from 11 residues. Trimming took off 5 bases at V and 13 bases at J, with 17 bases between the two ends. Germline values: CDR1 DFQATT, CDR2 SNEGSKA (reference sequence). The CDR3 here is CSAYHQGGDFF. The CDR3 bases are TGCAGTGCTTACCACCAGGGAGGGGATTTCTTT.

This clonotype was detected only a few times. The gene calls are TRBV9 and TRBJ1-6; D is unclear. Trimming shortened V by 0 bases and J by 7 bases, and 11 bases separated the two germline ends. The germline gives CDR1 SGDLS, CDR2 YYNGEE. The CDR3 length is 15 residues. The CDR3 coding sequence is TGTGCCAGCAGCGTAGGATTAGGAAGCAATTCACCCCTCCACTTT. It translates to CASSVGLGSNSPLHF.

A few counts support this clonotype. This chain connects TRBV27 to TRBJ2-1, with D possibly being TRBD1 or TRBD2 (5 bases each). Between the trimmed V and J ends, which lost 6 bases and 9 bases, there was a span of 18 bases. CDR1 is MNHEY, CDR2 SMNVEV, per germline (reference sequence). This CDR3 region has 14 residues. The CDR3 nucleotides read TGTGCCAGCAGGTCGTTTTCGGGGCAGGGTGAGCAGTTCTTC. This codes for CASRSFSGQGEQFF.

This clonotype was seen only a few times. V and J are TRBV5-6 and TRBJ1-1, with TRBD1 as a possible D gene (6 bases). V shed 5 bases and J shed 6 bases, with 17 bases lying between them. CDR3 length equals 14 residues. CDR1 is SGHDT and CDR2 is YYEEEE in the germline V gene. The CDR3 sequence is CASSRTAFSPEAFF. The CDR3 DNA reads as TGTGCCAGCAGTCGGACAGCTTTCTCTCCTGAAGCTTTCTTT.

This clonotype was detected a few times. The genes are TRBV27 and TRBJ2-1; D may be TRBD2 (6 bases). The germline V and J ends were trimmed by 6 bases and 2 bases, with 20 bases remaining between them. CDR1 is MNHEY and CDR2 is SMNVEV in the germline V gene (reference sequence). This CDR3 spans 17 amino acids. Here the CDR3 DNA reads TGTGCCAGCAGAGTTTTTGGGGCGGGGTCAACCTACAATGAGCAGTTCTTC. It codes for CASRVFGAGSTYNEQFF.

This clonotype has a handful of counts. This sequence joins TRBV28 and TRBJ2-2; the match to TRBD1 covers 7 bases. Germline CDR1 reads MDHEN; CDR2 reads SYDVKM. The CDR3 is made up of 14 amino acids. After removal of 6 bases from V and 4 bases from J, the junction contained 5 bases not matched to a gene. CDR3 bases: TGTGCCAGCAGCCCGGGACAGCTCACCGGGGAGCTGTTTTTT. It yields the protein CASSPGQLTGELFF.

This clonotype was seen ten or more times. The J gene is TRBJ1-1, the V gene TRBV28; no definite D call. Germline V lookup: CDR1 MDHEN, CDR2 SYDVKM. The CDR3 length is 13 residues. The ends were cut back, 5 bases at V and 3 bases at J, with 10 bases in the middle. The CDR3, as DNA: TGTGCCAGCAGTCCTCCGGGGTACACTGAAGCTTTCTTT. Amino acid sequence: CASSPPGYTEAFF. Filled out from reference TRBV28 and TRBJ1-1, the complete variable domain reads DVKVTQSSRYLVKRTGEKVFLECVQDMDHENMFWYRQDPGLGLRLIYFSYDVKMKEKGDIPEGYSVSREKKERFSLILESASTNQTSMYLCASSPPGYTEAFFGQGTRLTVV.

The V call is TRBV20-1, the J call TRBJ2-5; the D is unclear. CDR3 length: 10 residues. Germline CDR1 and CDR2: DFQATT and SNEGSKA (reference sequence). Trimming shortened V by 5 bases and J by 2 bases, and 3 bases separated the two germline ends. The CDR3 nucleotides read TGCAGTGCTTTTCAAGAGACCCAGTACTTC. Protein product: CSAFQETQYF.

This clonotype occurred a few times. The chain links TRBV6-5 to TRBJ1-1, with D tentatively TRBD1 (5 bases). CDR1 and CDR2 (germline): MNHEY, SVGAGI. The CDR3 runs 17 residues. V dropped 4 bases and J dropped 2 bases, with 20 bases sitting between them. The CDR3 nucleotides are TGTGCCAGCAGTTGGTCCCCCAGGGCACCGCGAAACACTGAAGCTTTCTTT. Translated, it gives CASSWSPRAPRNTEAFF.

This clonotype appeared a few times. The chain has TRBV30 and TRBJ2-7; 13 bases match TRBD2. CDR3 length equals 13 residues. V gave up 3 bases and J gave up 5 bases; unmatched junction bases: 1. In germline, CDR1 is GTSNPN, CDR2 SVGIG (reference sequence). As DNA, the CDR3 is TGTGCCTGGAGCGGGACTAGCGGGAACGAGCAGTACTTC. This gives the protein CAWSGTSGNEQYF.

The chain is built from TRBV11-1 and TRBJ1-1, with D hard to call. This CDR3 is 15 amino acids long. Germline CDR1 SGHAT, CDR2 FQDESV (reference sequence). V was shortened by 4 bases and J by 3 bases, with 15 bases between the two germline ends. This CDR3 reads CASSSLSGMDTEAFF. DNA for the CDR3: TGTGCCAGCAGCTCCCTGTCCGGGATGGACACTGAAGCTTTCTTT.

This clonotype was detected a few times. This chain links TRBV20-1 with TRBJ2-7, with 10 bases lining up with TRBD2. Germline-derived CDR1 and CDR2 are DFQATT and SNEGSKA (reference sequence). This CDR3 region has 16 residues. V was pared by 1 base and J by 5 bases, with 11 bases of the junction left unmatched. CDR3 in amino acids: CSARGGPGLAPDEQYF. The CDR3 DNA is TGCAGTGCTAGAGGCGGACCGGGACTAGCGCCAGACGAGCAGTACTTC.

The CDR3 loop is CASLGNGYTF. Written as DNA, the CDR3 is TGTGCCAGCCTAGGAAATGGCTACACCTTC. This sequence joins TRBV6-2 or TRBV6-3 and TRBJ1-2; D gene uncertain. V lost 8 bases to trimming and J lost 6 bases, with 7 bases between them. This CDR3 contains 10 residues. Germline loops: CDR1 MNHEY, CDR2 SVGEGT.

The V and J genes are TRBV7-2 and TRBJ2-1; no firm D call. The CDR3 runs 15 residues. CDR1 and CDR2 from the germline V gene are SGHTA and FQGNSA. V was pared by 5 bases and J by 4 bases, with 15 bases between. The CDR3 protein is CASSPDPDGYNEQFF. The CDR3 nucleotides are TGTGCCAGCAGCCCGGATCCGGACGGTTACAATGAGCAGTTCTTC.

This clonotype occurred many times. The chain uses TRBV14 and TRBJ2-1; D ambiguous. V dropped 4 bases and J dropped 0 bases, with 4 bases sitting between them. The CDR3 runs to 13 residues. The germline V gene encodes CDR1 SGHDN and CDR2 FVKESK. CDR3 sequence (DNA): TGTGCCAGCAGCCTCGACTCCTACAATGAGCAGTTCTTC. Translated, it gives CASSLDSYNEQFF. The full variable domain, in which reference TRBV14 and TRBJ2-1 provide the parts outside the CDR3, is EAGVTQFPSHSVIEKGQTVTLRCDPISGHDNLYWYRRVMGKEIKFLLHFVKESKQDESGMPNNRFLAERTGGTYSTLKVQPAELEDSGVYFCASSLDSYNEQFFGPGTRLTVL.

The chain is built from TRBV30 and TRBJ2-2, with D possibly being TRBD2 (6 bases). The germline V and J ends were trimmed by 2 bases and 4 bases, with 14 bases remaining between them. The CDR3 consists of 15 residues. Looked up from germline, CDR1 is GTSNPN and CDR2 is SVGIG (reference sequence). The CDR3 spells CAWSTGVWGTGELFF. CDR3 nucleotide sequence: TGTGCCTGGAGTACGGGAGTATGGGGCACCGGGGAGCTGTTTTTT.

This clonotype was observed many times. V is TRBV29-1 and J is TRBJ1-2; D gene unclear. CDR1 and CDR2 (germline): SQVTM, ANQGSEA. The CDR3 contains 12 residues. V was pared by 0 bases and J by 6 bases, with 8 bases between. The CDR3 spells CSVEDFGNGYTF. CDR3 sequence (DNA): TGCAGCGTTGAAGATTTCGGTAATGGCTACACCTTC.

The rearrangement uses TRBV7-2 and TRBJ2-3; no reliable D call. The CDR3 consists of 15 residues. Germline values: CDR1 SGHTA, CDR2 FQGNSA. Trimming pared 3 bases from V and 0 bases from J, leaving 10 bases between. The CDR3 DNA reads as TGTGCCAGCAGCTTCCTTGGCACTAGCACAGATACGCAGTATTTT. As protein: CASSFLGTSTDTQYF.

The chain couples TRBV27 to TRBJ1-5; D call uncertain. The CDR3 sequence is 14 residues long. The V end was cut by 3 bases, the J end by 0 bases, with 6 bases between. Germline V gene lookup returns CDR1 MNHEY and CDR2 SMNVEV (reference sequence). The CDR3 is CASSLDGSNQPQHF. The CDR3 DNA sequence: TGTGCCAGCAGTTTGGATGGTAGCAATCAGCCCCAGCATTTT.

A few counts support this clonotype. The J gene is TRBJ2-4, the V gene TRBV4-3, with TRBD2 as a possible D gene (6 bases). This CDR3 has 16 residues. Per germline, CDR1 LGHNA and CDR2 YSLEER. Trimming took 1 base from V and 6 from J, leaving 16 bases between them. CDR3 DNA sequence: TGCGCCAGCAGCCAAGGAAATGCGGGGCGGGGAAACATTCAGTACTTC. Its translation is CASSQGNAGRGNIQYF.